The source of this TCR beta chain is a study of cytomegalovirus exposure and HLA in healthy donors (dated by TCRdb to about 2017). Looking at the study overall: In an earlier analysis of some 550 of the donors, around 300 Gb of sequence data and approximately 100 million unique TCR beta sequences from 180 million or so T cells were reported. About 300 gigabases of sequencing data and 78 million or so unique TCR sequences were included in an early release covering roughly 700 HLA-typed donors. Of the approximately 370 genotyped donors, approximately 81% were placed in the genetic ancestry cluster associated with self-reported Caucasian donors. The study aimed to test whether cataloging public T cell receptors could reveal signatures of past pathogen exposure. The study profiled the T cell repertoires of 500 to 800 subjects by immunosequencing and related them to cytomegalovirus serostatus. Besides the first cohort of hundreds of subjects, a separate validation cohort made up of around 120 different subjects was used. To predict cytomegalovirus infection status, the study brought together high-throughput TCR immunosequencing, statistical association of individual TCRs with disease status, and machine learning. A later analysis re-examined previously published TCR beta repertoires from about 700 donors and added high-resolution HLA genotyping to investigate patterns of TCR occurrence. Rather than using new phenotypic data, the later analysis identified candidate immune exposures from TCR beta sequences and from how often those sequences occurred across donors. In an earlier analysis of around 540 of the donors, high-throughput TCR beta sequencing was used to judge whether each TCR beta V gene segment behaved as functional or pseudogenic. Donor age, sex, ethnicity and CMV serostatus were compiled together with the repertoire data. Genome-wide SNP genotypes for about 60% of the roughly 670 donors were used in a later genetic analysis, which treated that subset as a discovery cohort. Every discovery cohort repertoire had been produced on one sequencing platform. Both class I and class II loci were covered by HLA typing, at four-digit resolution. Typing coverage varied by locus: 629-630 donors for A, B, C, DRB1 and DQB1; around 560 for DQA1; more than 600 for DPA1; more than 450 for DPB1. About five DR-DQ haplotypes were treated as single units for association and clustering because of strong linkage in the cohort. Among almost 400 genotyped donors of the cohort, an average of 235,054 unique TCR beta nucleotide sequences were sequenced per donor, roughly 20% of them non-productive. The study at large found these results: A cluster of highly shared sequence variants was judged likely to represent a technical artifact of the sequencing pipeline. In this cohort, only TCR beta chains were sequenced, and detectable features were limited by the absence of alpha or paired-chain data. In a later analysis, several top co-occurrence clusters were reported to appear linked to parvovirus B19, influenza, CMV and Epstein-Barr virus. A later analysis associated about 17,000 TCR beta sequences with specific HLA alleles at a false discovery rate of 0.05. In vitro tests confirmed that a few of the cytomegalovirus-associated TCR beta chains recognize cytomegalovirus antigens. Most TCR sequences were observed very rarely across donors, whereas some public TCRs were present in many individuals. A later genetic analysis reported fewer N-insertions in productive TCRs among donors in an Asian-associated ancestry cluster than the approximately 670-donor mean. In a later analysis, HLA-associated TCR beta chains showed more clonal expansion and lower generation probabilities than non-associated chains that were equally common. A total of 164 TCR beta chains were listed by the study as associated with cytomegalovirus. According to a later analysis, most CMV-associated TCR beta chains appeared to be HLA-restricted, and the HLA associations seemed to be driven largely by CMV exposure. In a later analysis, TCR association rates were found to vary across HLA loci, with the most associated TCRs seen for DRB1 alleles and the fewest for HLA-C alleles. Immune exposure information for the cohort was limited to CMV serostatus. The authors suggested that the approach could potentially be extended to other disease states and immunological phenotypes. Because some donors lacked HLA typing at each locus, the association tests relied only on the typed subset. In an earlier analysis of around 600 of the donors, most TCR beta V segments were observed in productive rearrangements about 87% or about 30% of the time, broadly matching IMGT annotations. A further reported finding was that TCR beta sequences accurately predicted the HLA-A and HLA-B alleles for most subjects in the first cohort. Strong co-occurrence of HLA alleles, especially DR and DQ, made assigning TCR associations to individual alleles difficult. In a later genetic analysis, a missense DCLRE1C variant was associated with V-gene and J-gene trimming of TCR beta chains, and the association was replicated in an independent cohort. The presence/absence analyses assumed that sequencing depth was roughly uniform across donors, and that assumption may not be true. Correlated functional status among segregating V segments might reflect linkage disequilibrium, but an unknown experimental factor could not be ruled out. Because counts were too low, about 18 rarely observed V segments, including chromosome 9 orphons, were excluded from the earlier analysis of under 650 of the donors. In both the original and validation cohorts, the classifier was reported to diagnose cytomegalovirus status with high specificity and sensitivity.

Library method: the immunoSEQ multiplex PCR assay. For the multiplex PCR, a mixture combining 60 forward primers for TCR Vbeta segments and 13 reverse primers for TCR Jbeta segments was used. The CDR3 region of rearranged TCR beta genes was amplified from genomic DNA by a multiplex PCR assay. The Illumina HiSeq System was used to sequence the amplified TCR beta libraries as 87-base-pair reads. Processing in the source paper ran as follows. In a later analysis, about 80 million unique TCR beta chains were counted across the roughly 700 repertoires, and roughly 11 million of these chains were shared by at least two donors. To remove PCR and sequencing errors, raw reads were error-corrected and collapsed into unique sequences using a nearest-neighbor algorithm that merged closely related sequences. Alignment of CDR3 sequences to IMGT reference sequences was used to assign V, D and J gene segments. For a sequence to be retained, a match of at least six nucleotides was required to both a V gene segment and a J gene segment. A rearrangement counted as productive if the CDR3 had no stop codons and remained in frame with V and J, and every other rearrangement counted as non-productive. Following IMGT convention, CDR3 was defined as the stretch from the second conserved V-encoded cysteine up to the conserved J-encoded phenylalanine. In an earlier analysis of 550 to 650 of the donors, sequences lacking an unambiguous match to a single V gene segment were excluded. An earlier analysis of just under 600 of the donors called V segments functional above 56.7% productive rearrangements and segregating when the between-donor standard deviation exceeded 5%. A statistical classification framework was developed to diagnose cytomegalovirus status using the catalog of TCR beta chain sequences. A later analysis assigned V and J genes by comparing TCR nucleotide sequences with IMGT/GENE-DB human TR gene sequences. Using the TCRdist pipeline, a later analysis assigned CDR3 sequences along with most-parsimonious VDJ recombination scenarios. In a later analysis, each TCR beta chain was defined by its CDR3 amino acid sequence together with its V-gene family, and reads without a unique V-gene family were excluded. In a later analysis, 450 to 600 highly shared, low-generation-probability nucleotide sequences were removed to address suspected cross-contamination and a sequencing artifact. In a later analysis, a clonal expansion index for each public chain was calculated from normalized within-repertoire ranks of inferred template counts. In a later analysis, generation probabilities were computed with a VDJ recombination model fitted to out-of-frame rearrangements, and the resulting probabilities were checked against IGoR. Hypergeometric tests were used in a later analysis to score TCR-TCR, TCR-HLA and TCR-CMV co-occurrence, with a repertoire-size bias correction applied to the TCR pairs. To estimate false discovery rates, a later analysis permuted the HLA or CMV assignments 20 times. A later analysis grouped co-occurring TCRs with DBSCAN, adding TCRdist sequence similarity when clustering within HLA-allele-positive subsets. Repertoires with fewer than 30,000 or more than 120,000 public chains were left out of co-occurrence clustering, as were a handful of repertoires with anomalous nucleotide sharing. TCRdb stores this immuneACCESS table with in-frame sequences only. Part of the clones is absent; in the studies checked, under half of the shortfall reflects unresolved V genes, and no reason is known for the rest. The D gene and trimming were derived from the DNA, and the V and J assignments and clone size from that table. The sample table shows under 200,000 clones, and approximately 11% are seen once. About 7.8% of the sample is in the top ten clones.

The cohort was made up of approximately 670 healthy bone marrow donors. At the time of sampling, all cohort members were nominally healthy, though unrecorded immune exposures were likely present. The donor was CMV seropositive and was included in the group of some 290 seropositive cohort members. Every donor gave a peripheral blood sample, and the peripheral blood mononuclear cells from that sample were used for TCR beta sequencing. The Qiagen DNeasy Blood Extraction Kit was used to extract genomic DNA from the blood cell samples. In the case of this clone: The clone's antigen remains unknown. Base qualities are not recorded, but no much larger clone differs from it by a single base.

The sequence was obtained from a middle-aged man in good health and CMV-seropositive. The sample was PBMCs.

The DNA sequence is TGTGCCAGCAGCTTCTACGGTAATGCGGAGACCCAGTACTTC. This sequence encodes CASSFYGNAETQYF. Here the chain combines TRBV7-9 and TRBJ2-5, with the D segment identity uncertain. Per the germline V gene (reference sequence), SEHNR is the CDR1 and FQNEAQ is the CDR2. The CDR3 holds 14 amino acids from the cysteine to the phenylalanine. Only the CDR3 region is kept as DNA, spanning 42 bases read in frame from base 1. Cut back by 3 bases and 5 bases, the V and J ends lie 13 bases apart.